The rows below give T cell receptor beta chains drawn from one sample of a study of blood T cells in healthy people across ages. TCRdb processed the 5' RACE reads anew with MiXCR; each CDR3 protein has one entry. This table has fewer than 1.5 million distinct CDR3 sequences, 35% to 45% appearing once. The material sequenced was blood. These receptor sequences come from a woman younger than 30 in good health. Both conserved end residues are part of each CDR3. D genes are given only for firm matches. A row's size may be missing; if present it is once, few, many or a size class.

TRBJ1-5 | . | TRBV6-2/TRBV6-3 | . | CASSQSQPQHF | TGTGCCAGCAGTCAGAGTCAGCCCCAGCATTTT
TRBJ2-4 | . | TRBV12-3/TRBV12-4 | . | CASSPLGAESKNIQYF | TGTGCCAGCAGTCCCTTGGGGGCTGAGTCCAAAAACATTCAGTACTTC
TRBJ1-1 | TRBD1 | TRBV2 | . | CASRQGLGNTEAFF | TGTGCCAGCAGACAGGGGTTGGGGAACACTGAAGCTTTCTTT
TRBJ1-2 | . | TRBV20-1 | . | CSADRQSNNYGYTF | TGCAGTGCCGATCGACAGTCCAATAACTATGGCTACACCTTC
TRBJ2-1 | TRBD2 | TRBV29-1 | . | CSVGGPGTSGRSYNGQFF | TGCAGCGTTGGCGGACCCGGGACTAGCGGGAGATCCTACAATGGGCAGTTCTTC
TRBJ2-7 | . | TRBV29-1 | . | CSVVRGRGYEQYF | TGCAGCGTGGTGAGGGGACGAGGATACGAGCAGTACTTC
TRBJ2-2 | . | TRBV15 | . | CATSGNTGELFF | TGTGCCACCAGCGGAAACACCGGGGAGCTGTTTTTT
TRBJ2-3 | TRBD1 | TRBV28 | . | CASSSPGTGTNTQYF | TGTGCCAGCAGTTCTCCCGGGACAGGGACCAACACGCAGTATTTT
TRBJ2-7 | TRBD1 | TRBV7-2 | . | CASSRTGQYEQYF | TGTGCCAGCAGCCGGACAGGGCAGTACGAGCAGTACTTC
TRBJ1-2 | . | TRBV4-1 | few | CASSPTGRAANYGYTF | TGCGCCAGCAGCCCGACGGGCAGGGCCGCTAACTATGGCTACACCTTC
TRBJ2-1 | . | TRBV10-3 | few | CANQGGRDDEQFF | TGTGCCAACCAGGGGGGGCGCGACGATGAGCAGTTCTTC